These 28 T cell receptor beta chains share one sample of origin, sequenced in a study of neurological immune-mediated disorders. Time point meaning: longitudinal time-point 2. TCRdb processed the 5' RACE reads anew with MiXCR; each CDR3 protein has one entry. The repertoire includes 70,000 to 95,000 distinct CDR3 sequences, approximately 13% of them detected once, and under 6% sits in the top ten. Sequences were obtained from PBMCs. Source of these receptors: a female donor with HTLV-1-associated myelopathy (HAM/TSP).

This clonotype came up many times. The rearrangement joins TRBV12-3 or TRBV12-4 to TRBJ1-5, with 8 bases fitting TRBD1. The CDR3 sequence is 15 residues long. Losses at the gene ends were 1 base for V and 5 bases for J; bases not matched to a gene: 4. Here the CDR3 DNA reads TGTGCCAGCAGTTTAGGCAGGGGGCTTGATCAGCCCCAGCATTTT. Amino acids: CASSLGRGLDQPQHF.

This clonotype was detected ten times or more. This chain uses TRBV28 with TRBJ1-2; the match to TRBD1 covers 10 bases. Looked up from germline, CDR1 is MDHEN and CDR2 is SYDVKM. V lost 0 bases to trimming and J lost 6 bases; unmatched junction nucleotides: 4. The CDR3 is made up of 15 amino acids. CDR3 DNA sequence: TGTGCCAGCAGTTTATGGGGACAGGGGCGGGATGGCTACACCTTC. Amino acids: CASSLWGQGRDGYTF.

In its sample, this clonotype was seen a few times. The chain has TRBV10-1 and TRBJ2-1; 9 positions agree with TRBD1. Germline lookup yields CDR1 WNHNN and CDR2 SYGVQD (reference sequence). Trimming cost V 6 bases and J 8 bases; bases outside gene matches: 8. The CDR3 consists of 14 residues. The CDR3 loop reads CASSIRDRVDEQFF. Written as DNA, the CDR3 is TGCGCCAGCAGCATCCGGGACAGGGTCGATGAGCAGTTCTTC.

V usage is TRBV5-5 and J usage is TRBJ2-3; possibly TRBD1 for D (5 bases). The V end lost 4 bases, the J end lost 6 bases, and 18 bases lay between the germline ends. CDR3 length: 15 residues. Germline CDR1 reads SGHKS; CDR2 reads YYEKEE (reference sequence). CDR3 coding DNA: TGTGCCAGCAGCCCGATGACGGTTTCAGGGGATACGCAGTATTTT. Protein product: CASSPMTVSGDTQYF. The complete variable domain, with remaining parts taken from reference TRBV5-5 and TRBJ2-3, reads DAGVTQSPTHLIKTRGQQVTLRCSPISGHKSVSWYQQVLGQGPQFIFQYYEKEERGRGNFPDRFSARQFPNYSSELNVNALLLGDSALYLCASSPMTVSGDTQYFGPGTRLTVL.

This clonotype was seen once. A much larger clone is a single base away; this may be a read error. The rearrangement links TRBV10-3 to TRBJ2-4; D unclear. Germline V gene sequence: CDR1 ENHRY, CDR2 SYGVKD. The CDR3 runs 13 residues. CDR3 sequence: CVISEDLKNIQYF. In DNA, the CDR3 is TGTGTCATCAGTGAAGACCTTAAAAACATTCAGTACTTC.

This clonotype was detected ten times or more. The chain is built from TRBV9 and TRBJ2-5; the D is unclear. V lost 2 bases and J 2 bases, leaving 4 bases between the germline ends. The CDR3 covers 12 residues. Germline lookup yields CDR1 SGDLS and CDR2 YYNGEE. CDR3: CASSVPQETQYF. CDR3 coding DNA: TGTGCCAGCAGCGTCCCGCAAGAGACCCAGTACTTC.

The chain carries TRBV5-1 and TRBJ1-1; no reliable D call. This CDR3 region has 16 residues. V lost 2 bases and J lost 0, with 14 bases in between. Germline V gene lookup returns CDR1 SGHRS and CDR2 YFSETQ. The CDR3 protein is CASSFLPSSMNTEAFF. CDR3 nucleotides: TGCGCCAGCAGCTTTCTTCCCAGCTCAATGAACACTGAAGCTTTCTTT.

This clonotype was recorded at least ten times. The chain combines TRBV5-1 with TRBJ2-1, with a tentative D call TRBD1 (5 bases). In germline, CDR1 is SGHRS, CDR2 YFSETQ. The CDR3 spans 15 residues. V was trimmed by 6 bases and J by 7 bases, leaving 20 bases between them. The CDR3: CASTESPQGINEQFF. The CDR3 DNA reads as TGCGCCAGCACCGAAAGCCCCCAGGGAATAAATGAGCAGTTCTTC.

CDR3 in amino acids: CASSSTWKETQYF. The CDR3, as DNA: TGTGCCAGCTCATCGACATGGAAAGAGACCCAGTACTTC. The gene calls are TRBV18 and TRBJ2-5; D is ambiguous. V shed 5 bases and J shed 3 bases, with 10 bases lying between them. Germline V gene data show CDR1 as KGHSH and CDR2 as LQKENI. There are 13 residues in the CDR3.

This clonotype came up many times. The chain combines TRBV6-5 with TRBJ2-7; 11 positions match TRBD2. CDR1 is MNHEY, CDR2 SVGAGI, per germline. V lost 0 bases, J lost 6 bases, and 7 bases stayed unmatched. This CDR3 region has 16 residues. The CDR3 DNA sequence: TGTGCCAGCAGTTACTCTGTAGCGGGGGGGCGGAGCGAGCAGTACTTC. Amino acid sequence: CASSYSVAGGRSEQYF.

The chain joins TRBV6-6 to TRBJ2-7, with D unclear. The V end lost 4 bases, the J end lost 2 bases, and 9 bases lay between the germline ends. The CDR3 loop spans 13 amino acids. Germline CDR1 and CDR2: MNHNY and SVGAGI (reference sequence). The DNA for the CDR3 is TGTGCCAGCAGTTCCTGGATAGCCTACGAGCAGTACTTC. Translating gives CASSSWIAYEQYF.

This clonotype came up a few times. The genes are TRBV4-2 and TRBJ2-1; no definite D call. CDR1 and CDR2 from the germline V gene are LGHNA and YNFKEQ. V was pared by 4 bases and J by 1 base, with 17 bases between. The CDR3 spans 17 residues. CDR3 amino acids: CASSPRPGDPSYNEQFF. CDR3 DNA sequence: TGTGCCAGCAGCCCGCGCCCTGGTGACCCATCCTACAATGAGCAGTTCTTC.

This clonotype showed up just a few times. The chain links TRBV7-9 to TRBJ1-1, with D tentatively TRBD1 (5 bases). The V gene's germline CDR1 is SEHNR and CDR2 FQNEAQ (reference sequence). The CDR3 is 14 amino acids. With 6 bases removed from V and 6 bases from J, the gap between germline ends came to 17 bases. CDR3 protein: CASSLLGGHAEAFF. In DNA form, the CDR3 reads TGTGCCAGCAGTCTATTGGGGGGTCATGCTGAAGCTTTCTTT.

V gene TRBV19 combines with J gene TRBJ2-1; 7 positions match TRBD1. The CDR3 spans 13 residues. Germline trimming cut 7 bases from V and 8 bases from J; bases unmatched to any gene: 8. Germline V gives CDR1 LNHDA, CDR2 SQIVND (reference sequence). The CDR3: CASMGQRLDEQFF. The CDR3 DNA reads as TGTGCCAGTATGGGACAGAGATTAGATGAGCAGTTCTTC.

In this sample, this clonotype turned up many times. This chain connects TRBV4-2 to TRBJ2-6, with TRBD2 matching 10 bases. The CDR3 runs 19 residues. Germline V gene data show CDR1 as LGHNA and CDR2 as YNFKEQ. With 1 base clipped from V and 2 bases from J, the junction kept 8 bases outside the gene matches. The CDR3 protein is CASSQGSERGGPGANVLTF. DNA of the CDR3: TGTGCCAGCAGCCAAGGTTCGGAGCGGGGGGGCCCTGGGGCCAACGTCCTGACTTTC.

In its sample, this clonotype was seen many times. This chain links TRBV7-8 with TRBJ1-1; D is unclear. The CDR3 is 16 residues long. Germline CDR1 SGHVS, CDR2 FQNEAQ. Between the trimmed V and J ends, which lost 0 bases and 2 bases, there was a span of 13 bases. This CDR3 reads CASSLARSGTNTEAFF. CDR3 bases: TGTGCCAGCAGCTTAGCGCGATCGGGTACCAACACTGAAGCTTTCTTT.

This clonotype was counted at least ten times. The gene calls are TRBV7-8 and TRBJ2-1; 8 bases line up with TRBD2. V was clipped by 1 base and J by 9 bases; unmatched bases: 11. The germline gives CDR1 SGHVS, CDR2 FQNEAQ. The CDR3 has 16 residues. CDR3 sequence reads: CASSLVAGGLNSEQFF. The CDR3 DNA reads as TGTGCCAGCAGCTTAGTGGCGGGGGGCCTTAATAGTGAGCAGTTCTTC. Drawing the rest from reference TRBV7-8 and TRBJ2-1, the complete variable domain is GAGVSQSPRYKVAKRGQDVALRCDPISGHVSLFWYQQALGQGPEFLTYFQNEAQLDKSGLPSDRFFAERPEGSVSTLKIQRTQQEDSAVYLCASSLVAGGLNSEQFFGPGTRLTVL.

This clonotype came up many times. The CDR3 DNA follows: TGTGCCAGCAGCTTAAGTACGATTTTGGATACGCAGTATTTT. Translating it yields CASSLSTILDTQYF. The chain is built from TRBV11-2 and TRBJ2-3; D is ambiguous. Germline V gene sequence: CDR1 SGHAT, CDR2 FQNNGV. The CDR3 loop spans 14 amino acids. Deletions cut 2 bases from V and 6 bases from J, with 12 bases between.

This clonotype was counted many times. The chain has TRBV7-9 and TRBJ1-1; unclear D gene. Germline CDR1 and CDR2: SEHNR and FQNEAQ (reference sequence). The CDR3 loop spans 16 amino acids. The V end was cut by 1 base, the J end by 1 base, with 13 bases between. CDR3 sequence reads: CASSLETGSWNTEAFF. CDR3 nucleotide sequence: TGTGCCAGCAGCTTAGAGACGGGAAGCTGGAACACTGAAGCTTTCTTT.

Sample share makes this clonotype medium-sized (0.01 to 0.1%). The CDR3 nucleotides are TGTGCCAGCAGCTTTGGGGATGATGAAAAACTGTTTTTT. This codes for CASSFGDDEKLFF. V is TRBV7-9 and J is TRBJ1-4; D gene ambiguous. Trimming removed 3 bases at V and 6 bases at J, with 8 bases between. The V gene's germline CDR1 is SEHNR and CDR2 FQNEAQ (reference sequence). CDR3 length: 13 amino acids.

This clonotype showed up many times. This chain connects TRBV6-2 or TRBV6-3 to TRBJ2-7; D may be TRBD1 or TRBD2 (6 bases each). V lost 5 bases to trimming and J lost 4 bases, with 18 bases between them. This CDR3 has 15 amino acids. From germline, CDR1 is MNHEY and CDR2 SVGEGT. CDR3 coding DNA: TGTGCCAGCAGTGACCCGCGGGACACCCCATACGAGCAGTACTTC. This encodes CASSDPRDTPYEQYF.

This clonotype was seen ten or more times. The chain has TRBV7-9 and TRBJ2-3; D gene ambiguous. The CDR3 length is 13 residues. With 4 bases removed from V and 4 bases from J, the gap between germline ends came to 9 bases. Germline V gives CDR1 SEHNR, CDR2 FQNEAQ (reference sequence). This CDR3 is CASSSSISDTQYF. The CDR3 nucleotides are TGTGCCAGCAGCTCAAGCATATCAGATACGCAGTATTTT.

This clonotype was detected many times. The V gene is TRBV5-1, the J gene TRBJ1-1; 7 nucleotides align to TRBD1. The CDR3 spans 15 residues. The V segment lost 3 bases and the J segment 6 bases; nucleotides outside the gene matches: 11. Germline lookup yields CDR1 SGHRS and CDR2 YFSETQ. CDR3 nucleotide sequence: TGCGCCAGCAGCTACAACAGACAGGGCAGTGCTGAAGCTTTCTTT. Protein product: CASSYNRQGSAEAFF.

At least ten counts were recorded for this clonotype. CDR3 in amino acids: CASSSSWDSSYEQYF. CDR3 DNA: TGTGCCAGCAGCTCGTCCTGGGACAGCTCCTACGAGCAGTACTTC. The rearrangement links TRBV9 to TRBJ2-7, with 7 bases that match TRBD1. The CDR3 has 15 amino acids. Germline values: CDR1 SGDLS, CDR2 YYNGEE. The J segment lost 0 bases and the V segment lost 4 bases, leaving 7 bases of the junction unmatched. Together with reference TRBV9 and TRBJ2-7, the CDR3 gives the full variable domain: DSGVTQTPKHLITATGQRVTLRCSPRSGDLSVYWYQQSLDQGLQFLIQYYNGEERAKGNILERFSAQQFPDLHSELNLSSLELGDSALYFCASSSSWDSSYEQYFGPGTRLTVT.

This clonotype was picked up many times. V gene TRBV24-1 combines with J gene TRBJ1-1; maybe TRBD1 (5 bases). The CDR3 sequence is 13 residues long. Germline loops: CDR1 KGHDR, CDR2 SFDVKD. The V gene lost 7 bases and the J gene lost 1 base, with 9 bases spanning the gap. For the CDR3, the DNA is TGTGCCACCAGAGGAAGGGGGAACACTGAAGCTTTCTTT. Translated: CATRGRGNTEAFF.

The chain is built from TRBV10-1 and TRBJ2-3; perhaps D is TRBD1 or TRBD2 (6 bases each). The germline CDR1 and CDR2 sequences are WNHNN and SYGVQD (reference sequence). The V end was cut by 6 bases, the J end by 9 bases, with 16 bases between. The CDR3 has 13 amino acids. The CDR3: CASSAGQAETQYF. As DNA, the CDR3 is TGCGCCAGCAGCGCGGGACAAGCTGAGACGCAGTATTTT.

This clonotype showed up many times. The chain is built from TRBV20-1 and TRBJ1-6; TRBD1 agrees at 8 bases. V lost 7 bases, J lost 5 bases, and 7 bases stayed unmatched. Germline V gene lookup returns CDR1 DFQATT and CDR2 SNEGSKA (reference sequence). The CDR3 has 14 amino acids. The CDR3: CSVRTGSNNSPLHF. DNA of the CDR3: TGCAGTGTCCGGACAGGGTCAAATAATTCACCCCTCCACTTT.

This clonotype was seen ten or more times. This chain uses TRBV28 with TRBJ2-1, with TRBD2 identical over 9 bases. The V gene's germline CDR1 is MDHEN and CDR2 SYDVKM. CDR3 size: 15 residues. J was trimmed by 9 bases and V by 2 bases; bases with no gene match: 8. CDR3 residues: CASSLRAGGDVEQFF. Written as DNA, the CDR3 is TGTGCCAGCAGTTTAAGAGCGGGGGGTGACGTTGAGCAGTTCTTC.